The 19 T cell receptor beta chains below all came from one sample that was sequenced in a study of T cell responses to AZD1222 COVID-19 vaccine. Generated by immunoSEQ multiplex PCR, the TCRdb table keeps only in-frame clones and is missing some. The table shows about 140,000 clones, with more than 90% occurring only once. The material was peripheral blood, obtained on day 0 of AZD1222 vaccination. These TCRs come from an adult in good health.

CDR3 sequence: CASSLATEANTEAFF. The CDR3 DNA follows: TGTGCCAGCAGCTTAGCGACAGAGGCGAACACTGAAGCTTTCTTT. J is TRBJ1-1 and V is TRBV13, with a tentative D call TRBD1 (5 bases). The CDR3 is 15 amino acids. Germline V gene sequence: CDR1 PRHDT, CDR2 FYEKMQ (reference sequence). V was clipped by 1 base and J by 1 base, with 10 bases between them.

V is TRBV27 and J is TRBJ1-6; D unresolved. The CDR3 consists of 16 residues. Trimming cost V 2 bases and J 0 bases, with 8 bases left between them. Germline CDR1 and CDR2: MNHEY and SMNVEV (reference sequence). The CDR3 spells CASSLRIFSYNSPLHF. CDR3 sequence (DNA): TGTGCCAGCAGTTTAAGGATTTTCTCCTATAATTCACCCCTCCACTTT.

The V and J genes are TRBV28 and TRBJ1-2, with 7 nucleotides matching TRBD1. This CDR3 is 12 amino acids long. CDR1 and CDR2 (germline): MDHEN, SYDVKM. V lost 8 bases to trimming and J lost 2 bases; unmatched junction nucleotides: 2. The CDR3: CASQDRNYGYTF. The CDR3 DNA reads TGTGCCAGCCAGGACAGGAACTATGGCTACACCTTC.

V usage is TRBV5-1 and J usage is TRBJ1-6; TRBD1 matches at 12 bases. The CDR3 runs to 17 residues. The V gene end was trimmed by 4 bases and the J gene end by 2 bases; junction bases not matched to a gene: 4. CDR1 is SGHRS, CDR2 YFSETQ, per germline. This CDR3 is CASSPGTGGAYNSPLHF. The CDR3 DNA follows: TGCGCCAGCAGCCCCGGGACAGGGGGCGCCTATAATTCACCCCTCCACTTT.

V gene TRBV5-1 combines with J gene TRBJ1-1; TRBD1 is a possible D gene (5 bases). Germline CDR1 is SGHRS and CDR2 is YFSETQ. With 2 bases removed from V and 6 bases from J, the gap between germline ends came to 17 bases. This CDR3 contains 15 residues. This CDR3 reads CASSFRGGGGSEAFF. CDR3 sequence (DNA): TGCGCCAGCAGCTTTCGGGGCGGTGGAGGGTCTGAAGCTTTCTTT.

This chain links TRBV6-1 with TRBJ2-2; D gene unclear. The CDR3 extends over 12 amino acids. The germline CDR1 and CDR2 sequences are MNHNS and SASEGT. Trimming took off 6 bases at V and 4 bases at J, with 6 bases between the two ends. In DNA form, the CDR3 reads TGTGCCAGCAGGGCCGGCACCGGGGAGCTGTTTTTT. Residues: CASRAGTGELFF.

The chain has TRBV4-1 and TRBJ2-7; TRBD1 matches 8 bases. The CDR3 has 17 amino acids. The V gene end was trimmed by 0 bases and the J gene end by 4 bases; junction bases not matched to a gene: 11. Germline-derived CDR1 and CDR2 are MGHRA and YSYEKL. The CDR3 coding sequence is TGCGCCAGCAGCCAAGATATGTTTGGGACAGGAGCTTACGAGCAGTACTTC. Protein: CASSQDMFGTGAYEQYF.

The rearrangement joins TRBV6-1 to TRBJ2-1; the D is unclear. V lost 2 bases, J lost 1 base, and 9 bases lay in between. The V gene's germline CDR1 is MNHNS and CDR2 SASEGT. CDR3 length equals 15 residues. The CDR3 reads CASSETLGSYNEQFF. In DNA, the CDR3 is TGTGCCAGCAGTGAAACGCTAGGATCCTACAATGAGCAGTTCTTC.

The V and J genes are TRBV5-1 and TRBJ1-5; 9 positions agree with TRBD1. This CDR3 region has 15 residues. Germline values: CDR1 SGHRS, CDR2 YFSETQ. J gave up 3 bases and V 4 bases, and 5 bases lay outside the gene matches. CDR3 sequence reads: CASSPGTGPNQPQHF. In DNA, the CDR3 is TGCGCCAGCAGCCCAGGGACAGGGCCCAATCAGCCCCAGCATTTT. The whole variable domain, remainder taken from reference TRBV5-1 and TRBJ1-5, is KAGVTQTPRYLIKTRGQQVTLSCSPISGHRSVSWYQQTPGQGLQFLFEYFSETQRNKGNFPGRFSGRQFSNSRSEMNVSTLELGDSALYLCASSPGTGPNQPQHFGDGTRLSIL.

The gene calls are TRBV19 and TRBJ1-2; tentative D call: TRBD1 (6 bases). CDR1 LNHDA and CDR2 SQIVND come from the germline V gene (reference sequence). Trimming removed 9 bases at V and 8 bases at J, with 13 bases between. The CDR3 runs to 11 residues. In DNA form, the CDR3 reads TGTGCCAGCCCAGGGGCTGGGGGCTACACCTTC. It specifies CASPGAGGYTF.

This chain connects TRBV5-6 to TRBJ1-1; D not certain. V shed 1 base and J shed 6 bases, with 16 bases lying between them. Germline assignment: CDR1 SGHDT and CDR2 YYEEEE. The CDR3 length is 15 residues. The CDR3 bases are TGTGCCAGCAGCTTGCTGGCCAGGTCTAACTCTGAAGCTTTCTTT. As protein: CASSLLARSNSEAFF.

The chain joins TRBV3-1 (or the pseudogene TRBV3-2) to TRBJ1-6; TRBD1 aligns across 11 bases. Germline trimming cut 4 bases from V and 7 bases from J; bases unmatched to any gene: 6. CDR1 and CDR2 (germline): LGHDT, YNNKEL (reference sequence). The CDR3 has 16 residues. The CDR3 loop is CASSPGRDRGNSPLHF. The CDR3 coding sequence is TGTGCCAGCAGCCCCGGCCGGGACAGGGGGAATTCACCCCTCCACTTT.

The chain combines TRBV6-1 with TRBJ1-4; D may be TRBD1 (5 bases). Deletions cut 5 bases from V and 5 bases from J, with 12 bases between. The germline V gene has CDR1 MNHNS and CDR2 SASEGT. The CDR3 covers 14 residues. The CDR3 sequence: CASSFDRGNEKLFF. The CDR3 nucleotides are TGTGCCAGCAGTTTCGACAGAGGCAATGAAAAACTGTTTTTT.

In this sample, this clone turned up once. V is TRBV2 and J is TRBJ1-3; a possible D gene is TRBD1 (5 bases). Trimming pared 2 bases from V and 0 bases from J, leaving 14 bases between. Germline V gene data show CDR1 as SNHLY and CDR2 as FYNNEI. This CDR3 is 17 amino acids long. CDR3 in amino acids: CASSEFLPGSSGNTIYF. CDR3 in DNA: TGTGCCAGCAGTGAATTCCTCCCAGGGAGCTCTGGAAACACCATATATTTT.

The genes are TRBV7-9 and TRBJ2-2, with D possibly TRBD2 on 6 matching bases. Trimming left V 5 bases short and J 0 bases short, with 13 bases between. CDR3 size: 16 residues. CDR1 and CDR2 (germline): SEHNR, FQNEAQ (reference sequence). The CDR3 nucleotides are TGTGCCAGCAGCCCCCGACTAGGTTCGAACACCGGGGAGCTGTTTTTT. Translating it yields CASSPRLGSNTGELFF.

This clone has just one count. The chain uses TRBV28 and TRBJ2-7; TRBD2 is a possible D gene (6 bases). The V gene lost 8 bases and the J gene lost 4 bases, with 21 bases spanning the gap. The V gene's germline CDR1 is MDHEN and CDR2 SYDVKM. CDR3 length: 15 amino acids. The CDR3 region is CASESGGPIFYEQYF. Written as DNA, the CDR3 is TGTGCCAGCGAGTCCGGGGGACCGATCTTTTACGAGCAGTACTTC.

This sequence joins TRBV9 and TRBJ1-3; no clear D. Per the germline V gene, CDR1 is SGDLS and CDR2 is YYNGEE. This CDR3 is built from 14 residues. V was clipped by 2 bases and J by 0 bases, with 6 bases between them. This CDR3 reads CASSVQISGNTIYF. The CDR3 region has the DNA TGTGCCAGCAGCGTGCAGATCTCTGGAAACACCATATATTTT.

V is TRBV5-1 and J is TRBJ1-2; D is unclear. This CDR3 has 14 residues. CDR1 and CDR2 (germline): SGHRS, YFSETQ. V shed 2 bases and J shed 4 bases, with 12 bases lying between them. The CDR3 here is CASSLGRDIYGYTF. CDR3 nucleotide sequence: TGCGCCAGCAGCTTAGGTAGAGATATCTATGGCTACACCTTC.

This chain connects TRBV3-1 (or the pseudogene TRBV3-2) to TRBJ2-5, with 9 nucleotides matching TRBD2. The CDR3 has 17 amino acids. The germline V gene encodes CDR1 LGHDT and CDR2 YNNKEL (reference sequence). After removal of 5 bases from V and 5 bases from J, the junction contained 15 bases not matched to a gene. The CDR3 coding sequence is TGTGCCAGCAGCTATTGGGGGACTAGCAGCTCCAGGGAGACCCAGTACTTC. It yields the protein CASSYWGTSSSRETQYF.